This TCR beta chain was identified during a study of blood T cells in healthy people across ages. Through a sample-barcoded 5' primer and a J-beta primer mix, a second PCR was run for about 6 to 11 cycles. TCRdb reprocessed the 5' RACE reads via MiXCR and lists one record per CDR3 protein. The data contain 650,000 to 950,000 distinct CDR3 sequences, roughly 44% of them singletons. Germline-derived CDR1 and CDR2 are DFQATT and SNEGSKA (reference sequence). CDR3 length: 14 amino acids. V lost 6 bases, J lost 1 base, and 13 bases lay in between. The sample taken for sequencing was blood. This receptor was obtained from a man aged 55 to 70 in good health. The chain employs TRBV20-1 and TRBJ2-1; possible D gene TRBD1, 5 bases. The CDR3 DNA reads TGCAGTGCCCCGAGACAGAGTTCCTACAATGAGCAGTTCTTC. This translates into CSAPRQSSYNEQFF.